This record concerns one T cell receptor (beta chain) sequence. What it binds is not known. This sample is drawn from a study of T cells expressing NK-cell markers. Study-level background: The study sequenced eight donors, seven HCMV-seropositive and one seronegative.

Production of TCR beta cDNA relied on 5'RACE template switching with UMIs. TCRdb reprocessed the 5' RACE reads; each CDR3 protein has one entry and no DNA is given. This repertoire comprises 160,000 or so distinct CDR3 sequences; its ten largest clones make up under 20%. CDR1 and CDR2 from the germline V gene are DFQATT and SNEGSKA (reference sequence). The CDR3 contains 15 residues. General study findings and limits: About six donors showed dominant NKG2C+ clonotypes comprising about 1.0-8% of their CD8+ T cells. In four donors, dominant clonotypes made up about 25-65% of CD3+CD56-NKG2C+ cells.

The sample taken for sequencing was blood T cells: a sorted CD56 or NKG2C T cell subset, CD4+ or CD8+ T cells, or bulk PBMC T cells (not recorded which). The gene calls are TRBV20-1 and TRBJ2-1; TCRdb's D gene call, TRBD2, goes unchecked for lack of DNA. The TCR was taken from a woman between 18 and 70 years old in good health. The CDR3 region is CSAGPGLAGGNEQFF.